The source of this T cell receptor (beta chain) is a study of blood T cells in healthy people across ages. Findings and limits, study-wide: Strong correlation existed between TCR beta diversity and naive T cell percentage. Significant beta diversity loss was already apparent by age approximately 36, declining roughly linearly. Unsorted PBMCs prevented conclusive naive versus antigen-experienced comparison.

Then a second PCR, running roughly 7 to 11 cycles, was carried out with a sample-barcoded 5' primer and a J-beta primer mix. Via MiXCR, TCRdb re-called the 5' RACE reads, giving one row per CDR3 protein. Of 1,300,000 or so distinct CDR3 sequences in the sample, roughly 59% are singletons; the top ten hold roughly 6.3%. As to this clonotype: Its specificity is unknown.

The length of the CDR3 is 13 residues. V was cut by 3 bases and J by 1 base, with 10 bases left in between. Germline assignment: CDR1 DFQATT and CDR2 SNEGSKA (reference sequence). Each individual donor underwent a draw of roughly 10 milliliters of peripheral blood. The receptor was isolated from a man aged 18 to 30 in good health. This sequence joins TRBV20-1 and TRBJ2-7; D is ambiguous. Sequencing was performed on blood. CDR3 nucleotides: TGCAGTGCTAGCAATCCGGGTTCCTACGAGCAGTACTTC. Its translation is CSASNPGSYEQYF.